The present T cell receptor beta chain was sequenced within a study of CD8+CD57+ T cells in acquired aplastic anemia. The study profiled TCR beta VDJ and CDR3 using genomic DNA as template. TCRdb re-called the reads through MiXCR, storing one row per CDR3 protein. In the table there are 150,000 to 200,000 distinct CDR3 sequences, around 65% of which are singletons. Trimming at V came to 7 bases and at J to 1 base, leaving 6 bases not matched to a gene. Germline V gives CDR1 SEHNR, CDR2 FQNEAQ (reference sequence). This CDR3 comprises 15 residues. The TCR was taken from a human donor with severe aplastic anemia or a healthy control (not recorded which). The sequenced sample consisted of sorted CD4+, CD8+, or CD8+CD57+ T cells (not recorded which) from PBMCs. The chain uses TRBV7-9 and TRBJ1-1; 10 bases fit TRBD1. In DNA form, the CDR3 reads TGTGCCAGCACCCCTAGGGACAGGGGGAACACTGAAGCTTTCTTT. This translates into CASTPRDRGNTEAFF.